The source of this T cell receptor (beta chain) is a study of human T cells and chemical hapten exposure. General observations from the study: Counts of TCRs expanded at PT1 correlated positively with patch test score.

This CDR3 is built from 9 residues. Germline loops: CDR1 SQVTM, CDR2 ANQGSEA. V gave up 4 bases and J gave up 4 bases, with 1 base separating them. Time point reported: patch test 1, 2 weeks after DPC sensitization. Regarding treatment: therapeutic diphenylcyclopropenone sensitization with weekly scalp DPC. Patches went on only after blood had been drawn each time. Alopecia patients between 18 and 70 years old and suitable for DPC were used as donors. This clonotype appeared many times. Its antigen is as yet unknown. One entry per CDR3 protein results from TCRdb running MiXCR on the RACE reads. The table lists approximately 110,000 distinct CDR3 sequences, about 10% of them singletons.

The input for sequencing was whole blood, taken in connection with sensitization to the hapten diphenylcyclopropenone (DPC). V and J are TRBV29-1 and TRBJ2-5; D gene ambiguous. This sequence was found in a woman aged 40 to 50 with alopecia areata. Some clones in this sample may be carry-over from other donors' samples. The CDR3 region is CSVGETQYF. Written as DNA, the CDR3 is TGCAGCGTTGGAGAGACCCAGTACTTC.